What follows are 24 T cell receptor beta chains derived from one specimen sequenced in a study of cytomegalovirus exposure and HLA in healthy donors. It was with 60 Vbeta and 13 Jbeta primers that the PCR ran. The table came from immunoSEQ multiplex PCR; TCRdb's copy has only in-frame clones and leaves some out. This sample yields 100,000 to 120,000 clones, of which 80% are seen a single time; just under 3% belongs to the top ten. Input material: PBMCs. The receptors stem from a woman aged 60 to 75 in good health and CMV-seropositive.

The rearrangement links TRBV10-1 to TRBJ2-7, with D perhaps matching TRBD2 (7 bases). The CDR3 length is 17 residues. V lost 2 bases and J 3 bases, leaving 20 bases between the germline ends. Germline CDR1 and CDR2: WNHNN and SYGVQD (reference sequence). CDR3 DNA sequence: TGCGCCAGCAGTGAGGTGGGGGGGGCAGGAAAAATCTACGAGCAGTACTTC. Its protein is CASSEVGGAGKIYEQYF.

This clone was seen a handful of times. The chain has TRBV4-1 and TRBJ1-1; 7 bases line up with TRBD1. The CDR3 spans 15 residues. Trimming removed 0 bases from V and 4 bases from J; junction bases left unmatched: 5. CDR1 MGHRA and CDR2 YSYEKL come from the germline V gene. The CDR3: CASSQDGAGGTEAFF. For the CDR3, the DNA is TGCGCCAGCAGCCAAGATGGTGCAGGGGGCACTGAAGCTTTCTTT.

The chain carries TRBV6-5 and TRBJ2-7, with D tentatively TRBD2 (6 bases). The CDR3 is 16 amino acids. Per germline, CDR1 MNHEY and CDR2 SVGAGI. V was trimmed by 1 base and J by 2 bases, leaving 15 bases between them. The CDR3: CASSYFNRDWTYEQYF. The DNA of the CDR3 is TGTGCCAGCAGTTACTTCAACCGGGACTGGACCTACGAGCAGTACTTC.

The chain combines TRBV11-2 with TRBJ1-1; D is undetermined. The V gene's germline CDR1 is SGHAT and CDR2 FQNNGV. The V and J ends lost 5 bases and 2 bases respectively, with 3 bases between them. CDR3 length: 11 amino acids. CDR3 amino acids: CASSQNTEAFF. The CDR3 DNA is TGTGCCAGCAGCCAAAACACTGAAGCTTTCTTT.

The V gene is TRBV12-2, the J gene TRBJ2-7; TRBD1 is the table's D call, not checked against the DNA. TRBV12-2 is an annotated pseudogene. CDR3 length: 16 amino acids. CDR3 loop: CASRFLPDRGLDEQYF. The DNA for the CDR3 is TGTGCAAGTCGCTTCCTACCTGACAGGGGGCTCGACGAGCAGTACTTC.

This clone was observed a few times. The rearrangement joins TRBV18 to TRBJ2-2, with D tentatively TRBD2 (5 bases). CDR3 size: 14 residues. Germline CDR1 and CDR2: KGHSH and LQKENI. Between the trimmed V and J ends, which lost 6 bases and 6 bases, there was a span of 14 bases. The CDR3 here is CASSQDSVSGELFF. DNA of the CDR3: TGTGCCAGCTCGCAGGACTCGGTTTCCGGGGAGCTGTTTTTT.

The rearrangement uses TRBV19 and TRBJ2-7; D remains unclear. Germline CDR1 reads LNHDA; CDR2 reads SQIVND (reference sequence). The CDR3 runs 14 residues. Trimming cost V 3 bases and J 0 bases, with 9 bases left between them. The CDR3 coding sequence is TGTGCCAGTAGTATCTGGAGTCCCTCCTACGAGCAGTACTTC. As protein: CASSIWSPSYEQYF.

This rearrangement joins TRBV5-5 to TRBJ1-2, with TRBD1 matching 10 bases. CDR3 length: 16 residues. V shed 3 bases and J 1 base; nucleotides not matched to a gene: 6. Germline CDR1 SGHKS, CDR2 YYEKEE (reference sequence). CDR3 loop: CASSSGTGAFNYGYTF. The CDR3 DNA reads TGTGCCAGCAGCTCCGGGACAGGGGCCTTTAACTATGGCTACACCTTC.

This clone was seen a single time. The V call is TRBV28, the J call TRBJ2-1; D is unresolved. Germline V gene sequence: CDR1 MDHEN, CDR2 SYDVKM. This CDR3 is built from 11 residues. V was pared by 7 bases and J by 8 bases, with 9 bases between. The CDR3 DNA reads as TGTGCCAGCAATTCCCTCTATGAGCAGTTCTTC. This translates into CASNSLYEQFF.

The chain carries TRBV18 and TRBJ2-7; D is undetermined. The CDR3 loop spans 12 amino acids. V dropped 4 bases and J dropped 4 bases, with 8 bases sitting between them. Germline assignment: CDR1 KGHSH and CDR2 LQKENI. The CDR3 sequence is CASSRPPYEQYF. The DNA for the CDR3 is TGTGCCAGCTCACGTCCCCCTTACGAGCAGTACTTC.

This chain uses TRBV5-1 with TRBJ2-3; 8 bases align to TRBD2. This CDR3 has 16 amino acids. Germline V gene sequence: CDR1 SGHRS, CDR2 YFSETQ. Unmatched junction bases numbered 9, after V lost 4 bases and J lost 2 bases. The CDR3 DNA reads TGCGCCAGCAGCACCCGGTTAGCGGGGATCACAGATACGCAGTATTTT. Translation gives CASSTRLAGITDTQYF.

The gene calls are TRBV27 and TRBJ2-7, with no clear D. This CDR3 has 16 amino acids. CDR1 and CDR2 from the germline V gene are MNHEY and SMNVEV (reference sequence). The ends were cut back, 1 base at V and 3 bases at J, with 16 bases in the middle. The CDR3 here is CASSLLARLAYYEQYF. CDR3 DNA sequence: TGTGCCAGCAGTTTATTGGCGAGACTGGCCTACTACGAGCAGTACTTC.

The chain carries TRBV5-1 and TRBJ2-5; 8 bases agree with TRBD2. V lost 6 bases and J lost 4; bases outside the gene matches: 14. Germline-derived CDR1 and CDR2 are SGHRS and YFSETQ. This CDR3 is built from 16 residues. CDR3 DNA: TGCGCCAGCACCTCCCGGGGGGGTGGAGGTGGAGAGACCCAGTACTTC. Residues: CASTSRGGGGGETQYF.

V usage is TRBV11-2 and J usage is TRBJ1-2, with TRBD1 as a possible D gene (6 bases). Trimming removed 5 bases at V and 4 bases at J, with 11 bases between. Germline CDR1 is SGHAT and CDR2 is FQNNGV. This CDR3 has 13 residues. CDR3 DNA sequence: TGTGCCAGCAGCATGACAGGTTCCTATGGCTACACCTTC. This translates into CASSMTGSYGYTF.

This clone was detected a few times. The rearrangement links TRBV6-1 to TRBJ2-7, with 9 positions matching TRBD1. There are 14 residues in the CDR3. Germline CDR1 is MNHNS and CDR2 is SASEGT. Germline trimming cut 2 bases from V and 6 bases from J; bases unmatched to any gene: 5. CDR3 sequence: CASSEWDREGEQYF. The CDR3, as DNA: TGTGCCAGCAGTGAATGGGACAGGGAAGGCGAGCAGTACTTC.

This chain joins TRBV27 and TRBJ2-1; D gene unclear. V gave up 6 bases and J gave up 4 bases, with 13 bases separating them. The CDR3 has 14 residues. Germline lookup yields CDR1 MNHEY and CDR2 SMNVEV (reference sequence). CDR3 in DNA: TGTGCCAGCAGGTTGGCAGAGGATTACAATGAGCAGTTCTTC. It yields the protein CASRLAEDYNEQFF.

The chain carries TRBV6-6 and TRBJ1-2; D is possibly TRBD1 (6 bases). V gave up 4 bases and J gave up 10 bases, with 13 bases separating them. The germline V gene encodes CDR1 MNHNY and CDR2 SVGAGI (reference sequence). This CDR3 spans 12 amino acids. CDR3 in amino acids: CASSSSDRSYTF. CDR3 coding DNA: TGTGCCAGCAGTTCCTCAGACAGGTCCTACACCTTC.

The gene calls are TRBV19 and TRBJ1-2; no definite D call. The length of the CDR3 is 11 residues. Germline V CDR1 and CDR2: LNHDA, SQIVND (reference sequence). Between the trimmed V and J ends, which lost 6 bases and 4 bases, there was a span of 6 bases. The CDR3 nucleotides read TGTGCCAGTAGCCCTACCTATGGCTACACCTTC. Translated, it gives CASSPTYGYTF. Variable domain in full (rest from reference TRBV19 and TRBJ1-2): DGGITQSPKYLFRKEGQNVTLSCEQNLNHDAMYWYRQDPGQGLRLIYYSQIVNDFQKGDIAEGYSVSREKKESFPLTVTSAQKNPTAFYLCASSPTYGYTFGSGTRLTVV.

The chain links TRBV6-1 to TRBJ2-1, with D possibly TRBD2 on 6 matching bases. The V gene lost 8 bases and the J gene lost 2 bases, with 16 bases spanning the gap. This CDR3 is built from 15 residues. CDR1 and CDR2 from the germline V gene are MNHNS and SASEGT. CDR3 region: CASRDFGLPYNEQFF. CDR3 coding DNA: TGTGCCAGCCGGGATTTTGGACTACCCTACAATGAGCAGTTCTTC.

The chain uses TRBV4-1 and TRBJ2-1, with 9 nucleotides matching TRBD2. J lost 7 bases, V lost 0 bases, and 10 bases had no gene match. Per the germline V gene, CDR1 is MGHRA and CDR2 is YSYEKL. The CDR3 extends over 17 amino acids. The CDR3 DNA follows: TGCGCCAGCAGCCAAGACTGGCCGGGACTAGCCATAAATGAGCAGTTCTTC. Amino acids: CASSQDWPGLAINEQFF.

The CDR3 DNA is TGTGCCAGCAGTTCGACAGGGGGCAATCAGCCCCAGCATTTT. Translated, it gives CASSSTGGNQPQHF. The chain links TRBV28 to TRBJ1-5; 8 bases are shared with TRBD1. Unmatched junction bases numbered 1, after V lost 4 bases and J lost 2 bases. Germline V gene data show CDR1 as MDHEN and CDR2 as SYDVKM. The CDR3 extends over 14 amino acids.

The chain links TRBV18 to TRBJ2-2, with 8 positions matching TRBD1. Germline values: CDR1 KGHSH, CDR2 LQKENI. V shed 3 bases and J 6 bases; nucleotides not matched to a gene: 3. This CDR3 comprises 14 residues. CDR3 loop: CASSPLTGAGELFF. CDR3 coding DNA: TGTGCCAGCTCACCTTTGACAGGGGCCGGGGAGCTGTTTTTT.

The V gene is TRBV18, the J gene TRBJ1-6; no definite D call. CDR1 and CDR2 from the germline V gene are KGHSH and LQKENI. The V end lost 3 bases, the J end lost 7 bases, and 13 bases lay between the germline ends. CDR3 length: 15 amino acids. The chain's CDR3 is CASSPQGGPNSPLHF. Written as DNA, the CDR3 is TGTGCCAGCTCACCCCAAGGAGGGCCGAATTCACCCCTCCACTTT. The full variable domain, in which reference TRBV18 and TRBJ1-6 provide the parts outside the CDR3, is NAGVMQNPRHLVRRRGQEARLRCSPMKGHSHVYWYRQLPEEGLKFMVYLQKENIIDESGMPKERFSAEFPKEGPSILRIQQVVRGDSAAYFCASSPQGGPNSPLHFGNGTRLTVT.

The chain joins TRBV7-9 to TRBJ2-1, with 9 nucleotides matching TRBD2. The CDR3 has 16 amino acids. V shed 2 bases, J shed 6 bases, and the junction held 8 bases outside the gene matches. CDR1 is SEHNR and CDR2 is FQNEAQ in the germline V gene (reference sequence). CDR3 DNA: TGTGCCAGCAGCTTATCGGCGGGAGGGCCCCTCAATGAGCAGTTCTTC. Its protein is CASSLSAGGPLNEQFF.